Listed here is a single T cell receptor beta chain. What it binds is not known. The data were taken from a study of PD-1 blockade in classical Hodgkin lymphoma. General study points: Lower baseline TCR diversity marked trial partial responders and progressors. Individuals initiating nivolumab under 1 year after ASCT were excluded. By C4D1 there was a significant rise in CD4+ TCR diversity but not in CD8+ TCR diversity.

This CDR3 region has 14 residues. Germline lookup yields CDR1 SGHTA and CDR2 FQGNSA. Trimming left V 5 bases short and J 1 base short, with 8 bases between. Each patient experienced a relapse that followed autologous stem cell transplantation, and brentuximab vedotin exposure varied. TCRdb keeps only in-frame clones here, not all; method: immunoSEQ multiplex PCR. The table records 30,000 to 45,000 clones, 69% of them present only once. This TCR was sampled from a human donor with classical Hodgkin lymphoma. The rearrangement links TRBV7-2 to TRBJ2-2; D not certain. The sequencing used peripheral blood mononuclear cells (PBMCs), collected before the second cycle of nivolumab. This CDR3 reads CASSPRRNTGELFF. DNA of the CDR3: TGTGCCAGCAGCCCCCGTAGGAACACCGGGGAGCTGTTTTTT.